Listed here is a single T cell receptor beta chain. Its specificity is not known. From germline, CDR1 is MNHEY and CDR2 SMNVEV (reference sequence). V shed 3 bases and J shed 4 bases, with 10 bases lying between them. The CDR3 has 13 amino acids. This entry is derived from a study of T cell repertoires in cytomegalovirus infection. Across the whole study: Shared public TCR beta signatures pointed to both CMV infection and a matching HLA type.

TCRdb independently ran MiXCR on the reads; one entry per CDR3 protein. The data show approximately 500,000 distinct CDR3 sequences, roughly 29% seen once. General study points: Across the ex vivo response, the dominant clonotypes were HLA-C-restricted CMV-specific TCR beta clonotypes. CMV carriers having the relevant HLA were flagged by cumulative public TCR beta family frequency.

The chain couples TRBV27 to TRBJ2-7, with D unresolved. This sequence was found in a human donor in good health (CMV status not recorded). Some clones in this sample may be carry-over from other donors' samples. The sample comprised PBMCs. The CDR3 here is CASSLYTAYEQYF. The CDR3 DNA sequence: TGTGCCAGCAGTTTGTATACAGCGTACGAGCAGTACTTC.